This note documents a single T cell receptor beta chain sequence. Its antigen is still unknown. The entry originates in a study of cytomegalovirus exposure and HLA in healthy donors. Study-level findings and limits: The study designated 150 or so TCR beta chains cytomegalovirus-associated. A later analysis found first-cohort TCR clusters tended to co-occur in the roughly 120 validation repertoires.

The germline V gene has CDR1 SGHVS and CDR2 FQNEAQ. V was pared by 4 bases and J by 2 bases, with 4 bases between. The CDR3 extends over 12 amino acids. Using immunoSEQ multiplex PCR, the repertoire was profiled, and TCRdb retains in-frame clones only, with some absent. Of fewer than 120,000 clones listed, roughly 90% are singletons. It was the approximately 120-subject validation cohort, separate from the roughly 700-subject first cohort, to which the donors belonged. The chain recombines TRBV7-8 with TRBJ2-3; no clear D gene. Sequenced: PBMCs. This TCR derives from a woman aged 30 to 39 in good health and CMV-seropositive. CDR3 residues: CASSSFTDTQYF. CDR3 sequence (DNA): TGTGCCAGCAGCTCTTTCACAGATACGCAGTATTTT.